This T cell receptor (beta chain) was captured by sequencing in a study of blood T cell repertoires in COVID-19. Study details: COVID-19 samples collected from the United States, Italy and Spain covered acute and convalescent phases. T cells, B-cell-depleted T cells, or PBMCs provided the cDNA or gDNA that served as material.

Authors' analysis steps: Counts of nucleated cells, estimated from reference gene primer amplification, were obtained. Sequencing was performed with immunoSEQ multiplex PCR; in TCRdb, only in-frame clones are kept and a portion is missing. D and trimming were read from the DNA, whereas the V and J calls and clone size are those reported in that table. The data hold roughly 200,000 clones, with around four fifths observed a single time. Germline V gives CDR1 SGHRS, CDR2 YFSETQ. V was pared by 2 bases and J by 5 bases, with 8 bases of the junction left unmatched. The CDR3 runs 15 residues. The rearrangement links TRBV5-1 to TRBJ2-7; 9 bases match TRBD1. Sequencing was performed on peripheral blood. The source is an older woman with active or convalescent COVID-19. The CDR3 reads CASSFRDRDEDEQYF. CDR3 bases: TGCGCCAGCAGCTTCCGGGACAGGGATGAGGACGAGCAGTACTTC.